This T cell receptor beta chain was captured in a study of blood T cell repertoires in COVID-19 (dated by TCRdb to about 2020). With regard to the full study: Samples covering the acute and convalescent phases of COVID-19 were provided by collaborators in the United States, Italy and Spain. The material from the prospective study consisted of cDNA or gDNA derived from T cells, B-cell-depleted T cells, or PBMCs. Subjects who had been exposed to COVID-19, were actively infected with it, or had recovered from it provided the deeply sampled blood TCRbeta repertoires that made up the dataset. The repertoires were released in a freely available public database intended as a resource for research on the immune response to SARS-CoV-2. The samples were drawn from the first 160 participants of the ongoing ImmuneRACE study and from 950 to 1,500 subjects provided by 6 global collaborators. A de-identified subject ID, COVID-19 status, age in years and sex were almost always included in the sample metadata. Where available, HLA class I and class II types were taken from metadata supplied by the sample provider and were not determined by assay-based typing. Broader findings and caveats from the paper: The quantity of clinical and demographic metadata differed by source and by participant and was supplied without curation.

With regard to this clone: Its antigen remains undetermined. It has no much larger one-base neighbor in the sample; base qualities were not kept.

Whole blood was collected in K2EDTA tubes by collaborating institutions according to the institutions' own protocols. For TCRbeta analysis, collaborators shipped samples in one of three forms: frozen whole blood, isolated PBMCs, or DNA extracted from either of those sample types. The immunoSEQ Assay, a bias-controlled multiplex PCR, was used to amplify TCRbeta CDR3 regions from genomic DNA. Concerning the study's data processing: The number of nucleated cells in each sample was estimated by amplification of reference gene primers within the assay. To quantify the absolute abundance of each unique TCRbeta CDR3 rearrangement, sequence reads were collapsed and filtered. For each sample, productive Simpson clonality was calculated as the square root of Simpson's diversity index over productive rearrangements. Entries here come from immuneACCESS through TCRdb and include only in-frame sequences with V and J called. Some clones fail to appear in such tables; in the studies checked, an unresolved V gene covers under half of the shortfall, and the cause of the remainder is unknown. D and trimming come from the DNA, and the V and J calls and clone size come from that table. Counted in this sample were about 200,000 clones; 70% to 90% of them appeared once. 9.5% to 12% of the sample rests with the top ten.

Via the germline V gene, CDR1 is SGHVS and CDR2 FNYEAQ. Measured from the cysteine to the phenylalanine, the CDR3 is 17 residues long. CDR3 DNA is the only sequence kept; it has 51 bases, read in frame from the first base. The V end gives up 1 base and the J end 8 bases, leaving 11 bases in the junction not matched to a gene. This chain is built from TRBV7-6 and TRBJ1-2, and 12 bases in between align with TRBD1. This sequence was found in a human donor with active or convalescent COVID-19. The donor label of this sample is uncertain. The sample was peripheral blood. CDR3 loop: CASSLGSPGTGGGGYTF. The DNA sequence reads TGTGCCAGCAGCTTAGGTAGCCCCGGGACAGGGGGCGGGGGCTACACCTTC.